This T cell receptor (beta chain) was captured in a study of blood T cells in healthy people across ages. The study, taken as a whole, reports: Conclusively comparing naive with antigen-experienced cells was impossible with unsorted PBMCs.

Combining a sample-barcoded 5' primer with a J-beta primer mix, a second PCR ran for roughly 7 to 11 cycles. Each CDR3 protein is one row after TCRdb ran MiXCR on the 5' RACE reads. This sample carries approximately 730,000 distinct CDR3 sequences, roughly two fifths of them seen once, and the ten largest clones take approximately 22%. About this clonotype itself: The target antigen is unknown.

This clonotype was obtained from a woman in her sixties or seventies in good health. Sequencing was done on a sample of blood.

CDR3 region: CATSGRSASGSYEQYF. CDR3 coding DNA: TGTGCCACCAGCGGCCGATCGGCTAGCGGGAGCTACGAGCAGTACTTC. J is TRBJ2-7 and V is TRBV15; 10 nucleotides align to TRBD2. Trimming removed 5 bases from V and 3 bases from J; junction bases left unmatched: 10. CDR1 LNHNV and CDR2 YYDKDF come from the germline V gene (reference sequence). The CDR3 contains 16 residues.